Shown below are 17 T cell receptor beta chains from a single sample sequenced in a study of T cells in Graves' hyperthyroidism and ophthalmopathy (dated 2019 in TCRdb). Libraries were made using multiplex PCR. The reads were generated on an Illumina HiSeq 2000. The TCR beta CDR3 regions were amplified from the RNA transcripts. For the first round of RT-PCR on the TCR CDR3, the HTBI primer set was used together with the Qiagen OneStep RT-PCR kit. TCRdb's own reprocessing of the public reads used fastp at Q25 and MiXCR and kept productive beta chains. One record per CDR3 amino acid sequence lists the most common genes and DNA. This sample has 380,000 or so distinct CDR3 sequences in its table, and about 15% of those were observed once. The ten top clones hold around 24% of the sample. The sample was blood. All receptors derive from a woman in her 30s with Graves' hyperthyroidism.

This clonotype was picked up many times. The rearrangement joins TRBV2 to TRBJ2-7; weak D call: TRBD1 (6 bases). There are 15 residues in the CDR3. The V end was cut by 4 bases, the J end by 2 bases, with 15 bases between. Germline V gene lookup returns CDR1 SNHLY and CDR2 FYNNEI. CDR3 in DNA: TGTGCCAGCAGTGCGTCAGGACAGTTACCCTACGAGCAGTACTTC. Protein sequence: CASSASGQLPYEQYF.

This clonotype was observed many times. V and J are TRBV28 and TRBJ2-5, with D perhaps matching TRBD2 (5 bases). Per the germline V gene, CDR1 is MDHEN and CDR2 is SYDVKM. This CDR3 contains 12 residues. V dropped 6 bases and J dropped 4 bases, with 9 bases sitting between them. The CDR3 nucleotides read TGTGCCAGCAGGACACTAGGAGAGACCCAGTACTTC. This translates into CASRTLGETQYF.

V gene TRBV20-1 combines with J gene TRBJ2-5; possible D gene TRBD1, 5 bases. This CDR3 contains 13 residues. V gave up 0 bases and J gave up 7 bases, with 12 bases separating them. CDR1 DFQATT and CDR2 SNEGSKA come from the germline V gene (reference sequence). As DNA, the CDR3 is TGCAGTGCTAGAGATCAAGGGGTCACGACCCAGTACTTC. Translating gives CSARDQGVTTQYF.

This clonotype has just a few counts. The CDR3 spells CASSPLEGLEQFF. Written as DNA, the CDR3 is TGTGCCAGCAGCCCGCTTGAAGGGCTTGAGCAGTTCTTC. The V gene is TRBV11-1, the J gene TRBJ2-1; D ambiguous. Trimming pared 5 bases from V and 9 bases from J, leaving 14 bases between. The germline CDR1 and CDR2 sequences are SGHAT and FQDESV (reference sequence). This CDR3 spans 13 amino acids.

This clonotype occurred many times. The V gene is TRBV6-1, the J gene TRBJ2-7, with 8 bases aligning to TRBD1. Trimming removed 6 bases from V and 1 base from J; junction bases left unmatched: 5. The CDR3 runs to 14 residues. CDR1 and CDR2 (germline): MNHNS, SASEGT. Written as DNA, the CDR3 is TGTGCCAGCAGCCGGGACAGGACATCCTACGAGCAGTACTTC. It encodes CASSRDRTSYEQYF.

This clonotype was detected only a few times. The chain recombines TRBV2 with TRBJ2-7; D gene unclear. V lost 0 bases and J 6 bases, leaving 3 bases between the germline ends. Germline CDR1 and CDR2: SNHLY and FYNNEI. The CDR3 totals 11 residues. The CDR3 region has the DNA TGTGCCAGCAGTGAAGCTGCCGAGCAGTACTTC. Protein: CASSEAAEQYF.

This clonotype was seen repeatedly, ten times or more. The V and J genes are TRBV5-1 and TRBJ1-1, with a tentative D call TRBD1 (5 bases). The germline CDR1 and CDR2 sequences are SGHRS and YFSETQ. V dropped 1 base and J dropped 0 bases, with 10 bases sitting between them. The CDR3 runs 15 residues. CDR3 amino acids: CASSLIRGLNTEAFF. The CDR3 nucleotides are TGCGCCAGCAGCTTGATTCGGGGACTGAACACTGAAGCTTTCTTT.

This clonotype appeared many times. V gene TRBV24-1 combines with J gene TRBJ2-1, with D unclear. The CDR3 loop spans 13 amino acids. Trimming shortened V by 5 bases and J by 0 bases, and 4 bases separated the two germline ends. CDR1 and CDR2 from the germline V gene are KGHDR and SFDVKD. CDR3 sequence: CATSVDSYNEQFF. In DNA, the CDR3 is TGTGCCACCAGTGTGGACTCCTACAATGAGCAGTTCTTC.

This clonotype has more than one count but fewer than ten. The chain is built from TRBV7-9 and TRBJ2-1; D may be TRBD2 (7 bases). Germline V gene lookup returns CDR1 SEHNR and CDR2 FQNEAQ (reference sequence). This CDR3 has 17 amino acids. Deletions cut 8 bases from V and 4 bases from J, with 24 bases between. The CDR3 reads CASGHEGEGPIYNEQFF. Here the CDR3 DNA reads TGTGCCAGCGGCCATGAGGGGGAGGGCCCAATTTACAATGAGCAGTTCTTC.

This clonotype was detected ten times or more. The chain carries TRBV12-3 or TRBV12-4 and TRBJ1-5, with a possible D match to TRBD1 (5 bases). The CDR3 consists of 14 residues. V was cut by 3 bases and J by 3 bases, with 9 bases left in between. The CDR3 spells CASSLRGDNQPQHF. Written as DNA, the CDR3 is TGTGCCAGCAGTTTGCGAGGGGACAATCAGCCCCAGCATTTT.

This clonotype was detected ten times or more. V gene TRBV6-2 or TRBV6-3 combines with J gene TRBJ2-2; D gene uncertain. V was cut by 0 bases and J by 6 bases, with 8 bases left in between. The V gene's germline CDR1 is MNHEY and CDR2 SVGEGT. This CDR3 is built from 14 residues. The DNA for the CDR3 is TGTGCCAGCAGTTACTCGGAGCGCCCCGGGGAGCTGTTTTTT. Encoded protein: CASSYSERPGELFF.

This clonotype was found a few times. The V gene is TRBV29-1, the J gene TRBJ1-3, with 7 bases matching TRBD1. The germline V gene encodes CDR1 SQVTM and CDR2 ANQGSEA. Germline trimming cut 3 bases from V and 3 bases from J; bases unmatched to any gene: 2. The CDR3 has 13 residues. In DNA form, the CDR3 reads TGCAGCGTTGATGGGACAGATGGAAACACCATATATTTT. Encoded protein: CSVDGTDGNTIYF.

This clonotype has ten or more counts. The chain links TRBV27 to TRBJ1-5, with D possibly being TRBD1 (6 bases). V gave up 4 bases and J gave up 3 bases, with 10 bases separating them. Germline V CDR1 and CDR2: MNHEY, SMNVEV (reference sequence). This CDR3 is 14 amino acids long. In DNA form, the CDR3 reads TGTGCCAGCAGTTGGCGGGGGCCCAATCAGCCCCAGCATTTT. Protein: CASSWRGPNQPQHF.

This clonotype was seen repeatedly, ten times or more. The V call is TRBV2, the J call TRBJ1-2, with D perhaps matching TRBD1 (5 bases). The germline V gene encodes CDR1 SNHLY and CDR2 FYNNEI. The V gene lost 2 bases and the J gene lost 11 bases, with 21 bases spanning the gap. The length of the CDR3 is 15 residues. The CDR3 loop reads CASSESQGRSRGYTF. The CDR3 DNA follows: TGTGCCAGCAGTGAAAGTCAGGGACGGTCGCGTGGTTACACCTTC.

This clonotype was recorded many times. The CDR3 nucleotides read TGTGCCAGCAGTGAGATCACCGGGGAGCTGTTTTTT. This codes for CASSEITGELFF. The chain has TRBV12-3 or TRBV12-4 and TRBJ2-2, with D hard to call. The CDR3 has 12 amino acids. V lost 5 bases, J lost 4 bases, and 5 bases lay in between.

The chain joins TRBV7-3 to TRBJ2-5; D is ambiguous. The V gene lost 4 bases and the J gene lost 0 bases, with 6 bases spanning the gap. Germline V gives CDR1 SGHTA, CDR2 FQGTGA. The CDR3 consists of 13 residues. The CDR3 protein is CASSSTHQETQYF. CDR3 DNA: TGTGCCAGCAGCTCGACTCACCAAGAGACCCAGTACTTC.

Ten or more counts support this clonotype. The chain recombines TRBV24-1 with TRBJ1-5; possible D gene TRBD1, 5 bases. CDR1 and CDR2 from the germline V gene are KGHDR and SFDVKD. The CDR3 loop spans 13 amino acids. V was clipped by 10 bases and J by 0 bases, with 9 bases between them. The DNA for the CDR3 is TGTGCCACAGCAGGGTATAGCAATCAGCCCCAGCATTTT. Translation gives CATAGYSNQPQHF.